This T cell receptor beta chain comes out of a study of blood T cell repertoires in COVID-19. Original methodology: Estimated nucleated cell counts came from reference gene primer amplification. Profiled with immunoSEQ multiplex PCR; TCRdb holds only in-frame clones, not every one. The V and J calls and the clone size are those of that table, but D and trimming were determined from the DNA. Of approximately 100,000 clones in the sample, 80% to 90% are singletons; the top ten hold roughly 30%. Germline lookup yields CDR1 MGHRA and CDR2 YSYEKL. This CDR3 region has 17 residues. Germline trimming cut 0 bases from V and 7 bases from J; bases unmatched to any gene: 8.

The rearrangement joins TRBV4-1 to TRBJ1-6; 8 positions agree with TRBD1. The sample was peripheral blood. The source of this sequence is a woman of 80 years or more with acute or convalescent COVID-19. As DNA, the CDR3 is TGCGCCAGCAGCCAAGATAGTGCTACAGGGGGAAATTCACCCCTCCACTTT. Translated, it gives CASSQDSATGGNSPLHF.